Listed below are T cell receptor beta chains from one sample, sequenced in a study of shared clonotypes between healthy human individuals. The repertoire was sequenced with immunoSEQ multiplex PCR; TCRdb's copy has only in-frame clones and lacks some. The sample includes 2.3 million or so clones, more than 80% seen only once; the top ten take about 0.37%. Source material: naive CD4+ T cells from PBMCs. These receptors all come from a man aged 18-30 years in good health. Some clones in this sample may be carry-over from other donors' samples. The CDR3 runs from the conserved cysteine through the conserved F or W. The order of the fields is CDR3 DNA, CDR3 protein, D gene, CDR3 length, J gene, V gene, clone size. A D gene is named only where the DNA matches it firmly. Size is stated for part of the rows, as once, few or many counts, or as a class when the clone is expanded.

cdr3_nt: TGTGCCAGCGAAGGGACCCGGGGAGGAAGGGAGCAGTTCTTC; cdr3_aa: CASEGTRGGREQFF; d_call: NA; cdr3_length: 14; j_call: TRBJ2-1; v_call: TRBV28; clone_size: NA
cdr3_nt: TGTGCCAGCTCACCGGACAGTATGGGCGGCTACACCTTC; cdr3_aa: CASSPDSMGGYTF; d_call: NA; cdr3_length: 13; j_call: TRBJ1-2; v_call: TRBV18; clone_size: NA
cdr3_nt: TGCGCCAGCAGCTTGGAAGGGAATGGCTATGGCTACACCTTC; cdr3_aa: CASSLEGNGYGYTF; d_call: NA; cdr3_length: 14; j_call: TRBJ1-2; v_call: TRBV5-1; clone_size: once
cdr3_nt: TGCGCCAGCAGCGGAGGGACAGTCCTCAACACTGAAGCTTTCTTT; cdr3_aa: CASSGGTVLNTEAFF; d_call: TRBD1; cdr3_length: 15; j_call: TRBJ1-1; v_call: TRBV5-1; clone_size: NA
cdr3_nt: TGTGCCAGCACCAGGGGACCCCACAGGGGAGGGAACAATCAGCCCCAGCATTTT; cdr3_aa: CASTRGPHRGGNNQPQHF; d_call: TRBD1; cdr3_length: 18; j_call: TRBJ1-5; v_call: TRBV6-7; clone_size: NA
cdr3_nt: TGTGCCAGCTCCCTGTTCGTCGCTGAGCAGTTCTTC; cdr3_aa: CASSLFVAEQFF; d_call: NA; cdr3_length: 12; j_call: TRBJ2-1; v_call: TRBV2; clone_size: NA
cdr3_nt: TGTGCCAGTAGTATAGGAGGCGGGGGTTCTCGGCCCCAGCATTTT; cdr3_aa: CASSIGGGGSRPQHF; d_call: NA; cdr3_length: 15; j_call: TRBJ1-5; v_call: TRBV19; clone_size: NA
cdr3_nt: TGTGCCAGCAGCAAAGCGGGAGGGGTCCGCACCATATATTTT; cdr3_aa: CASSKAGGVRTIYF; d_call: NA; cdr3_length: 14; j_call: TRBJ1-3; v_call: TRBV21-1; clone_size: NA
cdr3_nt: TGTGCCTGGACTAAGAGGGGGCGAGGCACCGGGGAGCTGTTTTTT; cdr3_aa: CAWTKRGRGTGELFF; d_call: TRBD1; cdr3_length: 15; j_call: TRBJ2-2; v_call: TRBV30; clone_size: once
cdr3_nt: TGTGCCAGCAGCCAAGAGGGGCGGGAGGGCCCTTACGAGCAGTACTTC; cdr3_aa: CASSQEGREGPYEQYF; d_call: TRBD2; cdr3_length: 16; j_call: TRBJ2-7; v_call: TRBV4-2; clone_size: NA
cdr3_nt: TGTGCCATCAGTGTGTATCTAGGAAACACCATATATTTT; cdr3_aa: CAISVYLGNTIYF; d_call: NA; cdr3_length: 13; j_call: TRBJ1-3; v_call: TRBV10-3; clone_size: NA
cdr3_nt: TGTGCCAGCAGTTCTACCTCCGGGACAGGGGCGCTTGCCAAAAACATTCAGTACTTC; cdr3_aa: CASSSTSGTGALAKNIQYF; d_call: TRBD1; cdr3_length: 19; j_call: TRBJ2-4; v_call: TRBV27; clone_size: NA
cdr3_nt: TGTGCCAGCGCCCAGGTGAGTGAGCAGTTCTTC; cdr3_aa: CASAQVSEQFF; d_call: NA; cdr3_length: 11; j_call: TRBJ2-1; v_call: TRBV7-2; clone_size: NA
cdr3_nt: TGTGCCAGTAGTATAACGGGGAACTATGGCTACACCTTC; cdr3_aa: CASSITGNYGYTF; d_call: NA; cdr3_length: 13; j_call: TRBJ1-2; v_call: TRBV19; clone_size: NA
cdr3_nt: TGTGCCAGCGAAACGGGCGAGCCGAACTTC; cdr3_aa: CASETGEPNF; d_call: NA; cdr3_length: 10; j_call: TRBJ2-7; v_call: TRBV2; clone_size: NA
cdr3_nt: TGTGCCAGCAGCGTATCACCCCATGAGCAGTTCTTC; cdr3_aa: CASSVSPHEQFF; d_call: NA; cdr3_length: 12; j_call: TRBJ2-1; v_call: TRBV9; clone_size: NA
cdr3_nt: TGTGCCAGCATCGGGGAAACTAATGAAAAACTGTTTTTT; cdr3_aa: CASIGETNEKLFF; d_call: NA; cdr3_length: 13; j_call: TRBJ1-4; v_call: TRBV2; clone_size: NA
cdr3_nt: TGTGCCAGCAGTTTAGCGACAGGGAACACTGAAGCTTTCTTT; cdr3_aa: CASSLATGNTEAFF; d_call: NA; cdr3_length: 14; j_call: TRBJ1-1; v_call: TRBV28; clone_size: NA
cdr3_nt: TGTGCCAGCTCACCTGGGAGATATAACTACGAGCAGTACTTC; cdr3_aa: CASSPGRYNYEQYF; d_call: NA; cdr3_length: 14; j_call: TRBJ2-7; v_call: TRBV18; clone_size: NA
cdr3_nt: TGTGCCAAGCGGGGGAGGTGGCAGGTCGCACCAGCTAACTATGGCTACACCTTC; cdr3_aa: CAKRGRWQVAPANYGYTF; d_call: NA; cdr3_length: 18; j_call: TRBJ1-2; v_call: TRBV30; clone_size: NA
cdr3_nt: TGTGCCAGCAGCTTAGGTGGGGGGATCGAGCAGTACTTC; cdr3_aa: CASSLGGGIEQYF; d_call: NA; cdr3_length: 13; j_call: TRBJ2-7; v_call: TRBV7-2; clone_size: NA
cdr3_nt: TGTGCCAGCAGCGGGGCGAACACTGAAGCTTTCTTT; cdr3_aa: CASSGANTEAFF; d_call: NA; cdr3_length: 12; j_call: TRBJ1-1; v_call: TRBV28; clone_size: NA